This T cell receptor beta chain comes out of a study of response to subunit inactivated influenza vaccine. This clonotype came up many times. The V gene lost 7 bases and the J gene lost 0 bases, with 13 bases spanning the gap. The V gene's germline CDR1 is MNHNS and CDR2 SASEGT. The CDR3 runs 14 residues. TCRdb reanalysed the RT-PCR reads using MiXCR and keeps one entry per CDR3 protein. This table has about 540,000 distinct CDR3 sequences, under 30% appearing once. In addition, the sample was reused for a study of T cells expressing NK-cell markers. As that study records: 5'RACE template switching with UMIs generated TCR beta cDNA. With respect to HCMV, most of the eight sequenced donors were seropositive, and one was seronegative. The use of an anti-gamma-delta TCR antibody, which was added in several experiments, restricted sorting to T cells expressing alpha-beta TCR. The CD3+CD56-NKG2C+ fraction of several donors was likewise dominated by these clonotypes.

This rearrangement joins TRBV6-1 to TRBJ2-7; no firm D call. The receptor's source is a man aged 45-60 years who received an inactivated influenza vaccine. Source: CD4+ T cells sorted from PBMCs, taken about 11 days after vaccination. DNA for the CDR3: TGTGCCAGCATGGTACGGGCTAGCTCCTACGAGCAGTACTTC. Residues: CASMVRASSYEQYF.